What follows are 19 T cell receptor beta chains derived from one specimen sequenced in a study of shared clonotypes between healthy human individuals. Libraries were prepared by immunoSEQ multiplex PCR; TCRdb keeps only in-frame clonotypes and omits some of them. Of millions of clones listed, about 92% were seen once; the top ten hold roughly 1.8%. CD45RO-negative CD8 cells positively selected for CCR7 made up the naive population, which excluded terminally differentiated effector memory CD45RA+ cells. The sequenced material came from naive CD8+ T cells from PBMCs. These receptors originate from a man between 18 and 35 years old in good health. Some clones in this sample may be carry-over from other donors' samples.

The chain couples TRBV19 to TRBJ2-2, with TRBD2 identical over 7 bases. J lost 10 bases, V lost 9 bases, and 11 bases had no gene match. The germline V gene encodes CDR1 LNHDA and CDR2 SQIVND (reference sequence). This CDR3 is 13 amino acids long. Here the CDR3 reads CASNGGGVSELFF. CDR3 nucleotide sequence: TGTGCCAGCAACGGTGGGGGGGTCTCGGAGCTGTTTTTT.

The chain links TRBV10-3 to TRBJ1-3; no clear D gene. Germline values: CDR1 ENHRY, CDR2 SYGVKD. The CDR3 totals 14 residues. V was trimmed by 3 bases and J by 0 bases, leaving 6 bases between them. CDR3 loop: CAISERDSGNTIYF. CDR3 DNA: TGTGCCATCAGTGAACGAGACTCTGGAAACACCATATATTTT.

In DNA, the CDR3 is TGTGCCAGCAGCCCATCAGGGGGTTACGCAGATACGCAGTATTTT. It is translated as CASSPSGGYADTQYF. The V gene is TRBV7-9, the J gene TRBJ2-3, with TRBD1 identical over 7 bases. CDR3 length equals 15 residues. Germline CDR1 is SEHNR and CDR2 is FQNEAQ (reference sequence). Losses at the gene ends were 5 bases for V and 4 bases for J; bases not matched to a gene: 9.

The chain uses TRBV27 and TRBJ2-1; possible D gene TRBD2, 5 bases. In germline, CDR1 is MNHEY, CDR2 SMNVEV (reference sequence). The CDR3 has 15 residues. V lost 5 bases to trimming and J lost 13 bases, with 24 bases between them. The CDR3 bases are TGTGCCAGCAGTCCCTATCCCTCGCCAGCTAGCCTCCAGTTCTTC. Its translation is CASSPYPSPASLQFF.

This clone was counted once. The chain recombines TRBV7-9 with TRBJ2-7; D uncertain. CDR3 length: 14 amino acids. Germline assignment: CDR1 SEHNR and CDR2 FQNEAQ (reference sequence). The V and J ends lost 4 bases and 1 base respectively, with 11 bases between them. The CDR3 protein is CASSSGSRSYEQYF. Here the CDR3 DNA reads TGTGCCAGCAGCTCTGGGTCCCGGTCCTACGAGCAGTACTTC.

J is TRBJ2-1 and V is TRBV5-1, with a possible D match to TRBD2 (7 bases). This CDR3 is 16 amino acids long. The V end was cut by 2 bases, the J end by 0 bases, with 12 bases between. Germline CDR1 SGHRS, CDR2 YFSETQ. CDR3 DNA: TGCGCCAGCAGCTTCGGGGAGGGGGGCTCCTACAATGAGCAGTTCTTC. Amino acids: CASSFGEGGSYNEQFF.

The chain employs TRBV27 and TRBJ1-3; unclear D gene. V lost 6 bases and J lost 1, with 19 bases in between. CDR1 MNHEY and CDR2 SMNVEV come from the germline V gene (reference sequence). The CDR3 runs 17 residues. For the CDR3, the DNA is TGTGCCAGCAGCCAAAGCCCCTTGGCCCTTTCTGGAAACACCATATATTTT. It codes for CASSQSPLALSGNTIYF.

The chain has TRBV7-9 and TRBJ2-7; tentatively, D is TRBD1 or TRBD2 (5 bases each). The germline gives CDR1 SEHNR, CDR2 FQNEAQ (reference sequence). Trimming took off 1 base at V and 3 bases at J, with 16 bases between the two ends. CDR3 length: 16 residues. CDR3 residues: CASSLGGWGRDYEQYF. Here the CDR3 DNA reads TGTGCCAGCAGCTTAGGGGGATGGGGACGGGACTACGAGCAGTACTTC.

This sequence joins TRBV6-5 and TRBJ1-2; D might be TRBD1 (6 bases). The germline CDR1 and CDR2 sequences are MNHEY and SVGAGI. The CDR3 contains 12 residues. V was pared by 4 bases and J by 7 bases, with 10 bases between. This chain's CDR3 is CASSSNRVGYTF. The CDR3 bases are TGTGCCAGCAGTTCCAACAGGGTTGGCTACACCTTC.

The genes are TRBV19 and TRBJ2-1; 8 positions match TRBD2. With 5 bases clipped from V and 8 bases from J, the junction kept 8 bases outside the gene matches. Germline V gene lookup returns CDR1 LNHDA and CDR2 SQIVND (reference sequence). This CDR3 is built from 14 residues. The CDR3 region has the DNA TGTGCCAGTAGTGGCTTGTTACTAGCGGATGAGCAGTTCTTC. It translates to CASSGLLLADEQFF.

This chain links TRBV5-5 with TRBJ2-7; D gene uncertain. With 3 bases removed from V and 2 bases from J, the gap between germline ends came to 18 bases. Germline V lookup: CDR1 SGHKS, CDR2 YYEKEE (reference sequence). The CDR3 is 16 amino acids. The CDR3: CASSSDGSSGAYEQYF. The CDR3, as DNA: TGTGCCAGCAGCTCAGACGGGTCTAGTGGAGCCTACGAGCAGTACTTC.

V is TRBV7-3 and J is TRBJ1-3; D not resolved. Germline-derived CDR1 and CDR2 are SGHTA and FQGTGA. This CDR3 comprises 12 residues. V lost 2 bases, J lost 2 bases, and 1 base lay in between. The CDR3 DNA follows: TGTGCCAGCAGCTTACCTGGAAACACCATATATTTT. Protein sequence: CASSLPGNTIYF. The full variable domain, in which reference TRBV7-3 and TRBJ1-3 provide the parts outside the CDR3, is GAGVSQTPSNKVTEKGKYVELRCDPISGHTALYWYRQSLGQGPEFLIYFQGTGAADDSGLPNDRFFAVRPEGSVSTLKIQRTERGDSAVYLCASSLPGNTIYFGEGSWLTVV.

The chain combines TRBV27 with TRBJ2-7; 7 bases map to TRBD1. Germline-derived CDR1 and CDR2 are MNHEY and SMNVEV (reference sequence). The V segment lost 6 bases and the J segment 2 bases; nucleotides outside the gene matches: 7. This CDR3 is 14 amino acids long. Written as DNA, the CDR3 is TGTGCCAGCAGCAAGGACAGGAGCCCCTACGAGCAGTACTTC. Its protein product is CASSKDRSPYEQYF.

This rearrangement joins TRBV27 to TRBJ2-2; 7 bases agree with TRBD1. The ends lost 6 bases at V and 4 bases at J; junction bases unmatched: 14. The germline V gene encodes CDR1 MNHEY and CDR2 SMNVEV (reference sequence). The CDR3 covers 17 residues. The CDR3 DNA reads as TGTGCCAGCAGCTACGACAGGGCATCTGTTCTCACCGGGGAGCTGTTTTTT. This translates into CASSYDRASVLTGELFF.

The V and J genes are TRBV5-1 and TRBJ2-3; 12 positions match TRBD2. V was pared by 4 bases and J by 2 bases, with 5 bases of the junction left unmatched. The CDR3 length is 16 residues. Germline V gene data show CDR1 as SGHRS and CDR2 as YFSETQ. This CDR3 is CASSVGLAGYTDTQYF. Here the CDR3 DNA reads TGCGCCAGCAGCGTGGGACTAGCGGGCTACACAGATACGCAGTATTTT.

The chain is built from TRBV4-3 and TRBJ2-7; D ambiguous. Germline V CDR1 and CDR2: LGHNA, YSLEER. CDR3 length: 13 residues. Trimming shortened V by 0 bases and J by 6 bases, and 9 bases separated the two germline ends. CDR3 amino acids: CASSQDSVREQYF. The CDR3 DNA follows: TGCGCCAGCAGCCAAGATTCGGTCCGCGAGCAGTACTTC.

The CDR3: CASSYWGLAGVTSYNEQFF. CDR3 in DNA: TGTGCCAGCAGTTACTGGGGGCTAGCGGGAGTTACTTCCTACAATGAGCAGTTCTTC. The chain carries TRBV27 and TRBJ2-1; 10 nucleotides align to TRBD2. The CDR3 extends over 19 amino acids. V trimming: 4 bases; J trimming: 1 base; junction bases outside the gene matches: 13. The germline V gene encodes CDR1 MNHEY and CDR2 SMNVEV (reference sequence).

The gene calls are TRBV27 and TRBJ2-7, with TRBD2 identical over 7 bases. Unmatched junction bases numbered 11, after V lost 6 bases and J lost 6 bases. Per germline, CDR1 MNHEY and CDR2 SMNVEV (reference sequence). The CDR3 totals 14 residues. CDR3 DNA: TGTGCCAGCAGCGTCGGACTAGTTTACGGCGAGCAGTACTTC. It translates to CASSVGLVYGEQYF.

V usage is TRBV7-8 and J usage is TRBJ2-7, with D tentatively TRBD2 (6 bases). Per the germline V gene, CDR1 is SGHVS and CDR2 is FQNEAQ. CDR3 length: 12 amino acids. Trimming shortened V by 0 bases and J by 9 bases, and 9 bases separated the two germline ends. The CDR3: CASSLASEGQYF. CDR3 bases: TGTGCCAGCAGCTTAGCGTCGGAGGGGCAGTACTTC.